The source of this TCR beta chain is a study of T cells in localized non-small cell lung cancer. The study's findings and limits: Adjacent lung had a median around 60 of the 100 largest tumor clones. Because researchers sequenced only one region of the tumor, heterogeneity is still possible. Among blood samples, higher T cell density accompanied longer overall survival. Adjacent uninvolved lung had the highest clonality, suggesting focused antigen responses.

This CDR3 is 15 amino acids long. CDR1 SGHNT and CDR2 YENEEA come from the germline V gene. V lost 5 bases to trimming and J lost 2 bases; unmatched junction nucleotides: 6. Some clones are missing from TCRdb's copy, which holds only in-frame ones; the method was immunoSEQ multiplex PCR. The data contain about 5,900 clones, under 30% of them seen just once; the ten biggest clones take up 7.5% to 10%. This clone was seen a handful of times. Its target is not known. The TCR was taken from a female donor aged 60 or older with stage I lung adenocarcinoma. Sequenced material: lung tumor tissue, taken before any cancer treatment. The gene calls are TRBV11-3 and TRBJ2-1; 7 bases fit TRBD2. The CDR3 loop is CASSVGLGTYNEQFF. The CDR3 nucleotides read TGTGCCAGCAGCGTCGGACTAGGGACCTACAATGAGCAGTTCTTC. Combining the CDR3 with reference TRBV11-3 and TRBJ2-1 gives the whole variable domain EAGVVQSPRYKIIEKKQPVAFWCNPISGHNTLYWYLQNLGQGPELLIRYENEEAVDDSQLPKDRFSAERLKGVDSTLKIQPAELGDSAVYLCASSVGLGTYNEQFFGPGTRLTVL.